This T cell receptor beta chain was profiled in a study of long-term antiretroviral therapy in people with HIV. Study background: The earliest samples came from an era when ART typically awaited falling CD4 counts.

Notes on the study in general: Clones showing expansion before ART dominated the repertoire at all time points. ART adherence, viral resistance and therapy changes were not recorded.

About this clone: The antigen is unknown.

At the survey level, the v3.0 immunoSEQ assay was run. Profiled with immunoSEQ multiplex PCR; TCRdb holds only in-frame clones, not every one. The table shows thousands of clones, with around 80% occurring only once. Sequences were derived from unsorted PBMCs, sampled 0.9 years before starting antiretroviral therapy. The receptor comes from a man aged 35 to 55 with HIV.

The CDR3 DNA follows: TGTGCCACCAGCAGAGGGGAAGAAGATACGCAGTATTTT. Translation: CATSRGEEDTQYF. The rearrangement joins TRBV15 to TRBJ2-3; D remains unclear. The CDR3 sequence is 13 residues long. V lost 1 base and J 5 bases, leaving 7 bases between the germline ends. The germline V gene has CDR1 LNHNV and CDR2 YYDKDF (reference sequence).